The 9 T cell receptor beta chains given below trace back to one sample, sequenced in a study of blood T cells in healthy people across ages. A second PCR, run for about 7 to 11 cycles, used a sample-barcoded 5' primer plus a J-beta primer mix. TCRdb fed the 5' RACE reads into MiXCR, producing one record per CDR3 protein. This table holds some 1,000,000 distinct CDR3 sequences, under 30% found once. The sample was also linked to a second study, of T cells of mothers and their children.

The sample consisted of blood. Every receptor here comes from a girl aged 2 to 9 in good health.

J is TRBJ2-5 and V is TRBV10-3; D gene unclear. The DNA end is a closer match to TRBJ2-7, so the J assignment may be wrong. Per the germline V gene, CDR1 is ENHRY and CDR2 is SYGVKD. This CDR3 is 17 amino acids long. The chain's CDR3 is CAISEGKSAGRLDEQYF. The CDR3 coding sequence is TGTGCCATCAGTGAAGGAAAGTCGGCAGGCCGCTTGGACGAGCAGTACTTC.

The gene calls are TRBV7-2 and TRBJ1-6; D not certain. Germline-derived CDR1 and CDR2 are SGHTA and FQGNSA. With 8 bases removed from V and 8 bases from J, the gap between germline ends came to 16 bases. The length of the CDR3 is 14 residues. The CDR3 nucleotides are TGTGCCAGCGAAAATGGTTTCCAGGATTCACCCCTCCACTTT. Protein: CASENGFQDSPLHF.

V gene TRBV5-5 combines with J gene TRBJ2-1; weak D call: TRBD2 (6 bases). CDR1 is SGHKS, CDR2 YYEKEE, per germline (reference sequence). The CDR3 is 14 amino acids. Trimming left V 2 bases short and J 6 bases short, with 12 bases between. CDR3 DNA: TGTGCCAGCAGCTTCGGGCGGGGAATCAATGAGCAGTTCTTC. Encoded protein: CASSFGRGINEQFF. The full variable domain, in which reference TRBV5-5 and TRBJ2-1 provide the parts outside the CDR3, is DAGVTQSPTHLIKTRGQQVTLRCSPISGHKSVSWYQQVLGQGPQFIFQYYEKEERGRGNFPDRFSARQFPNYSSELNVNALLLGDSALYLCASSFGRGINEQFFGPGTRLTVL.

This clonotype was seen a handful of times. V and J are TRBV29-1 and TRBJ2-2; D is perhaps TRBD1 (6 bases). The CDR3 sequence is 14 residues long. Trimming took off 2 bases at V and 1 base at J, with 8 bases between the two ends. Germline V lookup: CDR1 SQVTM, CDR2 ANQGSEA. The CDR3 protein is CSVERGQNTGELFF. The CDR3 region has the DNA TGCAGCGTTGAACGGGGACAGAACACCGGGGAGCTGTTTTTT.

There are a few counts of this clonotype. CDR3 amino acids: CATSRGPDYEQYF. Written as DNA, the CDR3 is TGTGCCACCAGCAGAGGTCCCGACTACGAGCAGTACTTC. The chain combines TRBV15 with TRBJ2-7; D gene unclear. The V end lost 1 base, the J end lost 3 bases, and 7 bases lay between the germline ends. Germline V gene lookup returns CDR1 LNHNV and CDR2 YYDKDF (reference sequence). This CDR3 region has 13 residues.

The chain uses TRBV29-1 and TRBJ2-4; TRBD2 matches 9 bases. With 3 bases clipped from V and 1 base from J, the junction kept 7 bases outside the gene matches. Germline CDR1 and CDR2: SQVTM and ANQGSEA. The CDR3 loop spans 16 amino acids. CDR3 region: CSVEGAGGLAKNIQYF. The CDR3, as DNA: TGCAGCGTTGAGGGGGCGGGGGGGCTGGCCAAAAACATTCAGTACTTC. Together with reference TRBV29-1 and TRBJ2-4, the CDR3 gives the full variable domain: SAVISQKPSRDICQRGTSLTIQCQVDSQVTMMFWYRQQPGQSLTLIATANQGSEATYESGFVIDKFPISRPNLTFSTLTVSNMSPEDSSIYLCSVEGAGGLAKNIQYFGAGTRLSVL.

The chain employs TRBV5-6 and TRBJ1-6; D is unclear. Germline CDR1 reads SGHDT; CDR2 reads YYEEEE. The CDR3 covers 15 residues. V lost 0 bases and J lost 7, with 11 bases in between. The CDR3 DNA is TGTGCCAGCAGCTTGGAAGCCCTTGCAAATTCACCCCTCCACTTT. It translates to CASSLEALANSPLHF.

This clonotype was seen more than once but under ten times. CDR3 amino acids: CASSFNRNGYTF. CDR3 bases: TGTGCCAGCAGCTTTAACAGGAACGGCTACACCTTC. This chain joins TRBV12-3 or TRBV12-4 and TRBJ1-2; weak D call: TRBD1 (5 bases). This CDR3 spans 12 amino acids. Trimming left V 6 bases short and J 8 bases short, with 13 bases between.

The chain recombines TRBV4-2 with TRBJ2-5, with TRBD2 as a possible D gene (5 bases). Germline CDR1 is LGHNA and CDR2 is YNFKEQ. This CDR3 is 19 amino acids long. The V end lost 4 bases, the J end lost 3 bases, and 27 bases lay between the germline ends. This chain's CDR3 is CASSPRSGQDLWIEETQYF. CDR3 bases: TGTGCCAGCAGCCCTCGCTCCGGCCAGGACTTATGGATTGAAGAGACCCAGTACTTC.